This is a list of T cell receptor beta chains from one sample in a study of identical twins. MiXCR, run by TCRdb on the 5' RACE reads, gives a single entry per CDR3 protein. The sample consists of hundreds of thousands of distinct CDR3 sequences, approximately 6% of them appearing once. The sample consisted of naive T cells sorted from blood. The origin of the receptors is a man between 18 and 35 years old in good health. Each CDR3 is given with its conserved first and last residue. A D gene is named only where the DNA matches it firmly. Clone size is stated in some rows and not others, as once, few, many or a class when expanded.

J gene: TRBJ2-1
clone size: many
V gene: TRBV12-3/TRBV12-4
D gene: TRBD2
CDR3 protein: CASSLPPSGNEQFF
CDR3 DNA: TGTGCCAGCAGTTTGCCCCCTAGCGGCAATGAGCAGTTCTTC

J gene: TRBJ2-1
clone size: many
V gene: TRBV12-3/TRBV12-4
D gene: NA
CDR3 protein: CASSRGAGVVNEQFF
CDR3 DNA: TGTGCCAGCAGTCGGGGGGCGGGAGTAGTCAATGAGCAGTTCTTC

J gene: TRBJ2-7
clone size: NA
V gene: TRBV4-3
D gene: NA
CDR3 protein: CASSQSDRDSYEQYF
CDR3 DNA: TGCGCCAGCAGCCAGTCCGACAGAGACTCCTACGAGCAGTACTTC

J gene: TRBJ2-3
clone size: NA
V gene: TRBV11-2
D gene: TRBD2
CDR3 protein: CASSYGLAGPTDTQYF
CDR3 DNA: TGTGCCAGCAGCTACGGACTAGCGGGACCCACAGATACGCAGTATTTT

J gene: TRBJ2-2
clone size: few
V gene: TRBV5-1
D gene: NA
CDR3 protein: CASSLVGETGELFF
CDR3 DNA: TGCGCCAGCAGCTTGGTGGGGGAAACCGGGGAGCTGTTTTTT

J gene: TRBJ1-1
clone size: many
V gene: TRBV29-1
D gene: TRBD1
CDR3 protein: CSVEASDREGSAFF
CDR3 DNA: TGCAGCGTTGAAGCTTCGGACAGGGAGGGGTCAGCTTTCTTT

J gene: TRBJ2-1
clone size: NA
V gene: TRBV11-3
D gene: NA
CDR3 protein: CASSLDNGGEQFF
CDR3 DNA: TGTGCCAGCAGCTTAGATAACGGGGGTGAGCAGTTCTTC

J gene: TRBJ2-1
clone size: many
V gene: TRBV5-1
D gene: TRBD2
CDR3 protein: CASSLASGYQFF
CDR3 DNA: TGCGCCAGCAGCTTGGCTAGCGGGTACCAGTTCTTC

J gene: TRBJ2-5
clone size: many
V gene: TRBV12-3/TRBV12-4
D gene: NA
CDR3 protein: CASSSAETQYF
CDR3 DNA: TGTGCCAGCAGTTCCGCAGAGACCCAGTACTTC

J gene: TRBJ2-3
clone size: many
V gene: TRBV5-5
D gene: NA
CDR3 protein: CASAKGGVDTQYF
CDR3 DNA: TGTGCCAGCGCCAAAGGAGGGGTCGATACGCAGTATTTT

J gene: TRBJ2-1
clone size: NA
V gene: TRBV7-9
D gene: TRBD2
CDR3 protein: CASSYRAGGARNEQFF
CDR3 DNA: TGTGCCAGCAGTTATAGAGCGGGAGGTGCGAGGAATGAGCAGTTCTTC

J gene: TRBJ2-1
clone size: few
V gene: TRBV11-2
D gene: NA
CDR3 protein: CASSLDDAFYNEQFF
CDR3 DNA: TGTGCCAGCAGCTTAGACGACGCCTTCTACAATGAGCAGTTCTTC

J gene: TRBJ2-1
clone size: many
V gene: TRBV5-1
D gene: TRBD2
CDR3 protein: CASSSSGVGGEQFF
CDR3 DNA: TGCGCCAGCAGCTCTAGCGGAGTCGGCGGTGAGCAGTTCTTC

J gene: TRBJ1-5
clone size: many
V gene: TRBV11-3
D gene: NA
CDR3 protein: CASSHDRNQPQHF
CDR3 DNA: TGTGCCAGCAGCCACGACAGAAATCAGCCCCAGCATTTT

J gene: TRBJ2-1
clone size: many
V gene: TRBV7-2
D gene: NA
CDR3 protein: CASSLYQGADEQFF
CDR3 DNA: TGTGCCAGCAGCTTATATCAGGGTGCAGATGAGCAGTTCTTC

J gene: TRBJ1-4
clone size: few
V gene: TRBV12-3/TRBV12-4
D gene: NA
CDR3 protein: CASTRGRHNEKLFF
CDR3 DNA: TGTGCCAGCACCCGGGGGCGGCATAATGAAAAACTGTTTTTT

J gene: TRBJ2-2
clone size: many
V gene: TRBV12-3/TRBV12-4
D gene: TRBD2
CDR3 protein: CATGTGTTMTGELFF
CDR3 DNA: TGTGCCACCGGTACCGGGACTACCATGACCGGGGAGCTGTTTTTT

J gene: TRBJ2-5
clone size: many
V gene: TRBV12-3/TRBV12-4
D gene: NA
CDR3 protein: CASRQGLETQYF
CDR3 DNA: TGTGCCAGCAGGCAGGGTCTAGAGACCCAGTACTTC

J gene: TRBJ2-5
clone size: few
V gene: TRBV29-1
D gene: NA
CDR3 protein: CSGGPQETQYF
CDR3 DNA: TGCAGCGGGGGGCCCCAAGAGACCCAGTACTTC

J gene: TRBJ2-5
clone size: many
V gene: TRBV7-6
D gene: NA
CDR3 protein: CASSLNRIQETQYF
CDR3 DNA: TGTGCCAGCAGCTTAAACAGGATTCAAGAGACCCAGTACTTC

J gene: TRBJ2-2
clone size: many
V gene: TRBV20-1
D gene: NA
CDR3 protein: CSARAAPLPTGELFF
CDR3 DNA: TGCAGTGCTAGAGCTGCCCCGCTTCCCACCGGGGAGCTGTTTTTT

J gene: TRBJ1-1
clone size: many
V gene: TRBV5-1
D gene: NA
CDR3 protein: CASSTNAGHLMNTEAFF
CDR3 DNA: TGCGCCAGCAGTACCAACGCGGGACACCTCATGAACACTGAAGCTTTCTTT

J gene: TRBJ2-6
clone size: many
V gene: TRBV25-1
D gene: NA
CDR3 protein: CASSGTAGANVLTF
CDR3 DNA: TGTGCCAGCAGTGGGACAGCTGGGGCCAACGTCCTGACTTTC

J gene: TRBJ2-6
clone size: few
V gene: TRBV13
D gene: TRBD1
CDR3 protein: CASSLGRTGSGANVLTF
CDR3 DNA: TGTGCCAGCAGCTTAGGCCGGACAGGCTCTGGGGCCAACGTCCTGACTTTC

J gene: TRBJ2-6
clone size: many
V gene: TRBV10-3
D gene: NA
CDR3 protein: CAIKNRGANVLTF
CDR3 DNA: TGTGCCATTAAGAATCGAGGGGCCAACGTCCTGACTTTC

J gene: TRBJ2-5
clone size: few
V gene: TRBV7-2
D gene: NA
CDR3 protein: CASSQGRAGWETQYF
CDR3 DNA: TGTGCCAGCAGCCAGGGCAGGGCGGGATGGGAGACCCAGTACTTC

J gene: TRBJ2-3
clone size: many
V gene: TRBV29-1
D gene: NA
CDR3 protein: CSVGMTGTDTQYF
CDR3 DNA: TGCAGCGTTGGAATGACAGGCACAGATACGCAGTATTTT

J gene: TRBJ2-5
clone size: few
V gene: TRBV4-2
D gene: NA
CDR3 protein: CASSQPQGTETQYF
CDR3 DNA: TGTGCCAGCAGCCAACCCCAGGGTACGGAGACCCAGTACTTC

J gene: TRBJ1-1
clone size: many
V gene: TRBV4-1
D gene: NA
CDR3 protein: CASSQEKLAGNTEAFF
CDR3 DNA: TGCGCCAGCAGCCAAGAGAAGTTGGCAGGTAACACTGAAGCTTTCTTT

J gene: TRBJ2-1
clone size: few
V gene: TRBV27
D gene: TRBD2
CDR3 protein: CASRTSSHNEQFF
CDR3 DNA: TGTGCCAGCAGGACTAGCTCCCACAATGAGCAGTTCTTC

J gene: TRBJ2-2
clone size: few
V gene: TRBV10-3
D gene: NA
CDR3 protein: CAIKRRGAGTNTGELFF
CDR3 DNA: TGTGCCATCAAACGTCGGGGGGCGGGAACGAACACCGGGGAGCTGTTTTTT

J gene: TRBJ2-5
clone size: many
V gene: TRBV12-3/TRBV12-4
D gene: NA
CDR3 protein: CASSRDILGGTQYF
CDR3 DNA: TGTGCCAGCAGTCGGGACATACTGGGAGGGACCCAGTACTTC

J gene: TRBJ2-7
clone size: many
V gene: TRBV5-1
D gene: NA
CDR3 protein: CASSRGPETYEQYF
CDR3 DNA: TGCGCCAGCAGCCGGGGACCCGAGACCTACGAGCAGTACTTC

J gene: TRBJ2-3
clone size: many
V gene: TRBV19
D gene: NA
CDR3 protein: CASRGLAADTQYF
CDR3 DNA: TGTGCCAGTCGGGGACTTGCTGCAGATACGCAGTATTTT

J gene: TRBJ2-2
clone size: NA
V gene: TRBV7-9
D gene: TRBD1
CDR3 protein: CASSVRDRGLDTGELFF
CDR3 DNA: TGTGCCAGCAGCGTCCGGGACAGGGGACTTGACACCGGGGAGCTGTTTTTT

J gene: TRBJ2-7
clone size: many
V gene: TRBV20-1
D gene: NA
CDR3 protein: CSARDSGLSYEQYF
CDR3 DNA: TGCAGTGCTAGGGATAGCGGTCTTTCCTACGAGCAGTACTTC

J gene: TRBJ1-2
clone size: NA
V gene: TRBV24-1
D gene: TRBD1
CDR3 protein: CATSDFGTGVYGYTF
CDR3 DNA: TGTGCCACCAGTGATTTTGGGACAGGGGTCTATGGCTACACCTTC

J gene: TRBJ1-6
clone size: few
V gene: TRBV3-1
D gene: TRBD1
CDR3 protein: CASSQDRRTGYNSPLHF
CDR3 DNA: TGTGCCAGCAGCCAAGATCGACGGACAGGGTATAATTCACCCCTCCACTTT

J gene: TRBJ2-7
clone size: NA
V gene: TRBV25-1
D gene: NA
CDR3 protein: CASSGGRQIYYEQYF
CDR3 DNA: TGTGCCAGCAGTGGAGGGAGACAGATCTACTACGAGCAGTACTTC

J gene: TRBJ2-5
clone size: few
V gene: TRBV12-3/TRBV12-4
D gene: NA
CDR3 protein: CASRRGAVETQYF
CDR3 DNA: TGTGCCAGCAGGAGGGGAGCGGTCGAGACCCAGTACTTC

J gene: TRBJ1-5
clone size: many
V gene: TRBV24-1
D gene: NA
CDR3 protein: CATSVGDGANQPQHF
CDR3 DNA: TGTGCCACCAGTGTCGGGGATGGGGCCAATCAGCCCCAGCATTTT

J gene: TRBJ2-1
clone size: NA
V gene: TRBV7-2
D gene: TRBD2
CDR3 protein: CASSLGSSGRVGEQFF
CDR3 DNA: TGTGCCAGCAGCTTAGGGTCCAGCGGGAGGGTGGGTGAGCAGTTCTTC

J gene: TRBJ2-1
clone size: NA
V gene: TRBV6-5
D gene: TRBD2
CDR3 protein: CASSYSPSGSSEQFF
CDR3 DNA: TGTGCCAGCAGTTACTCGCCTAGCGGGAGCAGTGAGCAGTTCTTC

J gene: TRBJ2-6
clone size: few
V gene: TRBV4-3
D gene: NA
CDR3 protein: CASSQGVSGANVLTF
CDR3 DNA: TGCGCCAGCAGCCAAGGGGTCTCTGGGGCCAACGTCCTGACTTTC

J gene: TRBJ2-2
clone size: few
V gene: TRBV20-1
D gene: NA
CDR3 protein: CSAPTGSGGELFF
CDR3 DNA: TGCAGTGCTCCAACCGGGAGCGGCGGGGAGCTGTTTTTT